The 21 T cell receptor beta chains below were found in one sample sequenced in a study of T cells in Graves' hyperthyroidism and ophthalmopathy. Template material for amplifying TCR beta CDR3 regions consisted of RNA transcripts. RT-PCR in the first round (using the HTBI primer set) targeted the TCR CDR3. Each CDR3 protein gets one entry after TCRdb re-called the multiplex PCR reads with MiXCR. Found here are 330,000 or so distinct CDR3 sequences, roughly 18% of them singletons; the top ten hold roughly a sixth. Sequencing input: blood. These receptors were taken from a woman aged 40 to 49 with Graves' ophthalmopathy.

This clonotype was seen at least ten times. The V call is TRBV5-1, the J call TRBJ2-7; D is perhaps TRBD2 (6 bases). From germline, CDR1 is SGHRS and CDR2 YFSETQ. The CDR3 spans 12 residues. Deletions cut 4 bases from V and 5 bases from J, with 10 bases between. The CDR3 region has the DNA TGCGCCAGCAGCCTTCCGGGAGACGAGCAGTACTTC. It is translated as CASSLPGDEQYF.

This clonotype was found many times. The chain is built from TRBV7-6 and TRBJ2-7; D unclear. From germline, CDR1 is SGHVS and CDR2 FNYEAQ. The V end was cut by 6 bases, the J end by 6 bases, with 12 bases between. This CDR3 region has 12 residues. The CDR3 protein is CASSSGRGEQYF. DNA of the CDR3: TGTGCCAGCAGTTCCGGGCGAGGCGAGCAGTACTTC.

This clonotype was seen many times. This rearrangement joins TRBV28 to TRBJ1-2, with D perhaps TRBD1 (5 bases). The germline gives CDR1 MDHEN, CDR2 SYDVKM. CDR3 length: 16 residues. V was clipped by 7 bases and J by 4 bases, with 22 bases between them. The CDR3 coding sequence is TGTGCCAGCACCTTAGGGATAAAGAGGGGAGGCTATGGCTACACCTTC. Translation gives CASTLGIKRGGYGYTF.

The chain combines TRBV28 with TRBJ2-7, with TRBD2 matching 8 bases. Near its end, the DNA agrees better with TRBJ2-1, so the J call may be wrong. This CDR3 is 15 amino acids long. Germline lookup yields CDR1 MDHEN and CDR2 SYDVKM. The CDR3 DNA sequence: TGTGCCAGCAGTTTAGGGGTCGGGAGGGGACACGAGCAGTTCTTC. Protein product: CASSLGVGRGHEQFF.

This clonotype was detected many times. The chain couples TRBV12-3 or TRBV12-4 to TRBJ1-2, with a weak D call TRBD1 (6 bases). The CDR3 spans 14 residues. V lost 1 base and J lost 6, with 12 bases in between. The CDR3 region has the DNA TGTGCCAGCAGTTTAGGTTTGGGGGCGAATGGCTACACCTTC. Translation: CASSLGLGANGYTF.

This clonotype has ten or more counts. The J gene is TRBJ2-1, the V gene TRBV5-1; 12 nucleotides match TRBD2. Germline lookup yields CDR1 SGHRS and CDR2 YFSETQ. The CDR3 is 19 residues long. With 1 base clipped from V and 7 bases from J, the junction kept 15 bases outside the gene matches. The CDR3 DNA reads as TGCGCCAGCAGCTTGTTTAGTTCCGCTAGCGGGAGGGCCGGGAATGAGCAGTTCTTC. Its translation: CASSLFSSASGRAGNEQFF.

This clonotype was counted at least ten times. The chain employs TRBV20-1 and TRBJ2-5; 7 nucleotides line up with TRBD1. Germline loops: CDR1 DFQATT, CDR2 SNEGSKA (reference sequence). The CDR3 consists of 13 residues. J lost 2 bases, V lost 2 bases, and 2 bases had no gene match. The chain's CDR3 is CSARSRGQETQYF. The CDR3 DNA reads TGCAGTGCTAGATCCAGGGGGCAAGAGACCCAGTACTTC.

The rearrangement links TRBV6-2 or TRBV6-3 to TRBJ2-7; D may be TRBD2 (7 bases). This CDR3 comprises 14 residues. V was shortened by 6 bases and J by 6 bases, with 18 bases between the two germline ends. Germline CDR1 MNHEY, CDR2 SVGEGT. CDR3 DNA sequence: TGTGCCAGCAGACCGCCTGGGGGGGCAGGCGAGCAGTACTTC. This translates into CASRPPGGAGEQYF.

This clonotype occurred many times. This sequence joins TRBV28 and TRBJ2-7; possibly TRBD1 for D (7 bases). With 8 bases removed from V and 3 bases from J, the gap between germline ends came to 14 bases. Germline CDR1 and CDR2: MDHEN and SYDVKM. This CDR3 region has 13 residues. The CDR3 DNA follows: TGTGCCAGCCGAGATCAGGGGGGCTACGAGCAGTACTTC. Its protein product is CASRDQGGYEQYF.

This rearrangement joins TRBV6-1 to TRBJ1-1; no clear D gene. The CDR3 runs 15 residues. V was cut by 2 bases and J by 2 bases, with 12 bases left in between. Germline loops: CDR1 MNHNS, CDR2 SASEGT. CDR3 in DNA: TGTGCCAGCAGTGAACCTACGAGAAGAAACACTGAAGCTTTCTTT. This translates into CASSEPTRRNTEAFF.

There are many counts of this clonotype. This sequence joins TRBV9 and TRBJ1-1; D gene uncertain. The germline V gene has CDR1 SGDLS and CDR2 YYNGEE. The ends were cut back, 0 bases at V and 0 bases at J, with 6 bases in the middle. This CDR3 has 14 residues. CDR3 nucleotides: TGTGCCAGCAGCGTAGATACCCTGAACACTGAAGCTTTCTTT. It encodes CASSVDTLNTEAFF. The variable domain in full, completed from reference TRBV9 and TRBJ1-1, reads DSGVTQTPKHLITATGQRVTLRCSPRSGDLSVYWYQQSLDQGLQFLIQYYNGEERAKGNILERFSAQQFPDLHSELNLSSLELGDSALYFCASSVDTLNTEAFFGQGTRLTVV.

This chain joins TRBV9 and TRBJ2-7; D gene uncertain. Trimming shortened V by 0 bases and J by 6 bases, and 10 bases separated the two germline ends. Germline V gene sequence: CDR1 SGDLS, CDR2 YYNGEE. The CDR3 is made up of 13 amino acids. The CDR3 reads CASSVGTVGEQYF. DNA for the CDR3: TGTGCCAGCAGCGTAGGGACGGTTGGCGAGCAGTACTTC.

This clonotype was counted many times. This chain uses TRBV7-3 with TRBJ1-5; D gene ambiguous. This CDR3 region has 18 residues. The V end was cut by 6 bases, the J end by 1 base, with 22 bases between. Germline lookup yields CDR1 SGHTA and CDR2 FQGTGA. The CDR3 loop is CASSPLMRSPWSNQPQHF. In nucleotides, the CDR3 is TGTGCCAGCAGTCCTCTGATGAGGAGCCCCTGGAGCAATCAGCCCCAGCATTTT.

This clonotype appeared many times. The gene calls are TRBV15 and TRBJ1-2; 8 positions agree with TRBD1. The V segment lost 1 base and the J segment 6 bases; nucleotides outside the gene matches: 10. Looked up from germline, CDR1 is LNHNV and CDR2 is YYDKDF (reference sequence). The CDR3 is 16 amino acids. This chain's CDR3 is CATSRAGNRGSNGYTF. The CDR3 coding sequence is TGTGCCACCAGCAGAGCGGGTAACAGGGGGTCGAATGGCTACACCTTC.

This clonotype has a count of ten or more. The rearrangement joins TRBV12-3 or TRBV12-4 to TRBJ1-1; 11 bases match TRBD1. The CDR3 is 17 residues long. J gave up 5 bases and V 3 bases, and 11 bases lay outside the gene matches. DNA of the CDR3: TGTGCCAGCAGTTTGTCCGGGACAGGGGGTACCTTAACTGAAGCTTTCTTT. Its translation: CASSLSGTGGTLTEAFF.

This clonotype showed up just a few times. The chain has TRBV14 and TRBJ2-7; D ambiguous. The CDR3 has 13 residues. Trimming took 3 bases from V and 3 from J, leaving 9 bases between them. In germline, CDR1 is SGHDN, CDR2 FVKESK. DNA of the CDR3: TGTGCCAGCAGCCACGGCGGATTCTACGAGCAGTACTTC. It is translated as CASSHGGFYEQYF.

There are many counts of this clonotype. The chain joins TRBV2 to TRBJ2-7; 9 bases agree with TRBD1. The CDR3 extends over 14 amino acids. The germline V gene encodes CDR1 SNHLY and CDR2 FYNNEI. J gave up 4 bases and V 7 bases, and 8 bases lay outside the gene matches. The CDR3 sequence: CASNPGQGRYEQYF. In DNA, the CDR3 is TGTGCCAGCAATCCAGGACAGGGGAGGTACGAGCAGTACTTC.

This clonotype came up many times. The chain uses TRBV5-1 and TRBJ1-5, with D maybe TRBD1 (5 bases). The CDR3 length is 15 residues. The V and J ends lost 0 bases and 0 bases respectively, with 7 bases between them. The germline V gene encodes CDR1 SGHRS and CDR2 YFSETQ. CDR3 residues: CASSLGQYSNQPQHF. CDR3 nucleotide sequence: TGCGCCAGCAGCTTGGGACAGTATAGCAATCAGCCCCAGCATTTT. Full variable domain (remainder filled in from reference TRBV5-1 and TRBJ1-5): KAGVTQTPRYLIKTRGQQVTLSCSPISGHRSVSWYQQTPGQGLQFLFEYFSETQRNKGNFPGRFSGRQFSNSRSEMNVSTLELGDSALYLCASSLGQYSNQPQHFGDGTRLSIL.

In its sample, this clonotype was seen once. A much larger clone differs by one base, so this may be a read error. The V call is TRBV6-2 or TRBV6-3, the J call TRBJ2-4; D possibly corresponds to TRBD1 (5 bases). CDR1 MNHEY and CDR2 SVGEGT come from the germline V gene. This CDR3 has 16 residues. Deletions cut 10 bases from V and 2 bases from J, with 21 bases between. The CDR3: CANSPGPGYSKNIQYF. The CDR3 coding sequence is TGTGCCAACAGCCCCGGACCAGGGTATTCCAAAAACATTCAGTACTTC.

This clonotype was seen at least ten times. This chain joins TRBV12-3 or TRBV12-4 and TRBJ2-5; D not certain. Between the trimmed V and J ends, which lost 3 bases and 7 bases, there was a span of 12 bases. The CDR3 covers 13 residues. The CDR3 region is CASSLSAVATQYF. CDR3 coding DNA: TGTGCCAGCAGTTTGAGCGCTGTGGCGACCCAGTACTTC.

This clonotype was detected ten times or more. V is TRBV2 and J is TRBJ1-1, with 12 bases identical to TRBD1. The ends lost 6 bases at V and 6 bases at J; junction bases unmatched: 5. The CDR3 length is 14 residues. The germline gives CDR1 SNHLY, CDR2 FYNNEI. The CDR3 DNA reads TGTGCCAGCAGCGTGGGACAGGGGGCGGCTGAAGCTTTCTTT. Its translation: CASSVGQGAAEAFF.